This T cell receptor beta chain stems from a study of regulatory T cells in long-lasting Graves disease. The CDR3 covers 14 residues. The V end was cut by 3 bases, the J end by 0 bases, with 8 bases between. This clonotype was detected many times. Sequencing libraries for TCR beta were prepared with iRepertoire HTBI primers and Arm-PCR of CDR3 regions. TCRdb used MiXCR to reprocess the multiplex PCR reads, holding one entry per CDR3 protein. The table includes hundreds of thousands of distinct CDR3 sequences, about 13% detected once. The time point is: newly diagnosed GD, antithyroid drugs for less than 3 months. RNA isolated from PBMCs was used to make the TCR library. These same data were also listed under a study on T cells in Graves' hyperthyroidism and ophthalmopathy. From that report: Before onset, ophthalmopathy was predicted by the model a median around 6.2 months earlier.

The TCR comes from a man younger than 40 with Graves disease. Sequencing used peripheral blood mononuclear cells (PBMCs), obtained at new diagnosis, from a patient treated with antithyroid drugs. The chain links TRBV12-3 or TRBV12-4 to TRBJ2-5; TRBD2 is a possible D gene (7 bases). Written as DNA, the CDR3 is TGTGCCAGCAGTTTGGGGGGGCACCAAGAGACCCAGTACTTC. It translates to CASSLGGHQETQYF.